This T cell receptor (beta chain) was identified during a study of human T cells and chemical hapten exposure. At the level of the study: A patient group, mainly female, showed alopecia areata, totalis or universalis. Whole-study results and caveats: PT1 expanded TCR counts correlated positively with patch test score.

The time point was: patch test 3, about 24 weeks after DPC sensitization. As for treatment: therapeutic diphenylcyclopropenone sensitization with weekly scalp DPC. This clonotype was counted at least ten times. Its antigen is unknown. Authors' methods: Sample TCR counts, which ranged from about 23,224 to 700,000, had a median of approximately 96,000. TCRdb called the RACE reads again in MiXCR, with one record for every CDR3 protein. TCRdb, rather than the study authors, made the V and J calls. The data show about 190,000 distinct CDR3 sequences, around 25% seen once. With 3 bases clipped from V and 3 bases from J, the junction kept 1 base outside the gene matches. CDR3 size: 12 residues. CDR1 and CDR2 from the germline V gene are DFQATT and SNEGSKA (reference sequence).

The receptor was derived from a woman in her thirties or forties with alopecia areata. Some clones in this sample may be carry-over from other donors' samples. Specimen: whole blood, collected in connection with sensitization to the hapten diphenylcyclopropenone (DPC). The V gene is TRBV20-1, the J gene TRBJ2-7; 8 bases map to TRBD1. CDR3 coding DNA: TGCAGTGCTAGGGACAGGGTCTACGAGCAGTACTTC. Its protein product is CSARDRVYEQYF.